This is a list of T cell receptor beta chains from one sample in a study of T cells in Graves' hyperthyroidism and ophthalmopathy. Using its own MiXCR run on the multiplex PCR reads, TCRdb lists one record per CDR3 protein. This sample has approximately 30,000 distinct CDR3 sequences; under 65% occur once, and the top ten carry under 30%. The material sequenced was blood. The receptors were gathered from a woman aged 40 to 49 with Graves' ophthalmopathy. Each CDR3 is given without its conserved first and last residue. Each record gives: V gene, D gene, clone size, CDR3 length, J gene, CDR3 protein. D genes are given only for firm matches. Clone size is given for some rows only: seen once, a few or many times, or a class if the clone is expanded.

TRBV13	-	-	13	TRBJ2-5	ASSLEGVAGETQY
TRBV25-1	-	-	11	TRBJ1-1	ASSEGERTEAF
TRBV4-3	-	many	13	TRBJ2-7	ASSHDRDVGGEQY
TRBV4-2	TRBD2	many	13	TRBJ2-7	ASSQELAGPYEQY
TRBV6-5	-	once	16	TRBJ2-7	ASSYWRVAGVGAYEQY
TRBV9	TRBD1	once	13	TRBJ2-7	ASSSTGTGGYEQY
TRBV7-2	TRBD2	many	12	TRBJ2-7	ASSLSGGLYEQY
TRBV2	-	-	11	TRBJ2-3	ASIGGSADTQY
TRBV19	TRBD1	-	12	TRBJ2-3	ASSPWTGPDTQY
TRBV4-3	-	-	12	TRBJ1-5	ASRQDSYNHPQH
TRBV6-4	-	few	13	TRBJ2-6	ASRAGTAGANVLT
TRBV20-1	-	few	9	TRBJ1-1	SARGYTEAF
TRBV11-1	-	-	13	TRBJ2-5	ASSLVSQLQETQY
TRBV11-3	TRBD2	-	12	TRBJ2-1	ASSLGTSGNEQF
TRBV11-3	-	many	11	TRBJ1-1	ASSFQGNTEAF
TRBV28	TRBD1	many	13	TRBJ2-7	ASSAFGQGAREQY
TRBV24-1	-	medium-sized	13	TRBJ1-6	ATRSLDRLGSPLH
TRBV20-1	TRBD1	medium-sized	11	TRBJ2-1	SAPGQGNNEQF
TRBV6-1	-	many	12	TRBJ2-7	ASSEQGGFYEQY
TRBV7-2	TRBD2	-	14	TRBJ2-7	ASSLELAGGRDEQY
TRBV6-1	-	many	10	TRBJ1-2	ASKPPNYGYT
TRBV11-3	-	-	12	TRBJ2-5	ASSKRPGQETQY
TRBV9	TRBD2	-	13	TRBJ2-3	ASSGSGTSTDTQY
TRBV2	-	-	13	TRBJ1-1	ASSGVRREGTEAF
TRBV3-1	-	-	15	TRBJ2-1	ASSQLKLVLRGNEQF
TRBV20-1	-	once	9	TRBJ1-2	SRARAYGYT
TRBV7-3	-	-	13	TRBJ2-3	ASSLTPGAGDTQY
TRBV6-4	-	many	11	TRBJ2-6	ASSATGANVLT
TRBV6-1	TRBD2	many	15	TRBJ2-1	ACAERGLAAIYNEQF
TRBV6-4	-	many	11	TRBJ2-2	ASSEKGTGELF
TRBV10-3	-	-	13	TRBJ2-7	AISGAGTQGVMQY
TRBV24-1	-	-	12	TRBJ2-7	PAPGPQDSYEQY
TRBV18	TRBD1	-	16	TRBJ1-1	ASSQDRQGKNGGTEAF
TRBV19	-	medium-sized	11	TRBJ1-2	ASSIQGYYGYT
TRBV12-3/TRBV12-4	-	many	11	TRBJ2-7	ASSWHTPYKQY
TRBV9	-	once	13	TRBJ2-6	ASSVVGSGANVLT
TRBV5-5	-	-	10	TRBJ2-3	ASSRDANTQY
TRBV9	TRBD2	-	12	TRBJ2-2	ASSVYSGGGELF
TRBV29-1	-	-	12	TRBJ2-5	SVAGETGRTAQY
TRBV12-3/TRBV12-4	-	many	11	TRBJ1-2	ASSSGGRSGYT
TRBV12-3/TRBV12-4	-	many	13	TRBJ1-4	ASSLANRENEKLF
TRBV10-3	TRBD1	medium-sized	12	TRBJ1-2	AISAGGGVHGYT
TRBV29-1	TRBD2	-	13	TRBJ2-2	SASLAGRNTGELF
TRBV7-9	TRBD1	-	12	TRBJ2-5	ASSQTGRQETQY
TRBV25-1	-	-	12	TRBJ1-2	ASSEFGANYGYT
TRBV5-1	TRBD1	-	12	TRBJ1-6	ASSPGTGDSPLH
TRBV29-1	-	many	11	TRBJ2-5	SAEIRVQETQY
TRBV4-1	TRBD2	many	14	TRBJ2-1	ASSQDSGGAFNEQF
TRBV24-1	-	-	12	TRBJ2-2	ATVVGMNTGELF
TRBV5-1	-	many	13	TRBJ2-7	ASSFSLAVIDEQY
TRBV5-6	-	many	13	TRBJ1-3	VSSGGPTSGNTIY
TRBV13	-	many	10	TRBJ1-2	ASSPRTSGYT
TRBV12-3/TRBV12-4	-	many	14	TRBJ1-2	ASSFLLTGLDYGYT
TRBV7-6	-	-	11	TRBJ1-1	ASRGEANTEAF
TRBV6-6	TRBD1	many	14	TRBJ2-7	ASSYSGQVIAYEQY
TRBV9	TRBD1	once	11	TRBJ2-7	ASSGTGGDEQY
TRBV5-6	TRBD2	many	12	TRBJ2-5	ASSLPGGPGTQY